This passage covers 27 T cell receptor beta chains from one sample sequenced in a study of CD8 T cells in ankylosing spondylitis (dated by TCRdb to the late 2010s). Library prep was done by 5' RACE. TCRdb lists the instrument as Illumina HiSeq 2500. TCRdb ran its own pipeline on the public reads, namely fastp trimming at Q25 and MiXCR clone calling, and kept in-frame beta chains. Each record represents a unique CDR3 protein, reported with the most common genes and DNA among its rows. This sample gives roughly 350,000 distinct CDR3 sequences in total; less than 10% of them show up just once. More than 12% of the sample lies in the top ten. The investigation overall reported the following: Blood from ankylosing spondylitis patients appeared to be characterized by a TCR beta motif made up of several highly homologous amino acid variants.

No antigen is known for these receptors. The source material was blood, either unsorted or a sorted T cell fraction (not recorded which). These receptors all stem from a male donor with ankylosing spondylitis.

This clonotype was counted ten times or more. The V and J genes are TRBV9 and TRBJ1-1, with D tentatively TRBD1 (5 bases). Trimming stripped 2 bases from V and 1 base from J, with 12 bases between. Germline CDR1 SGDLS, CDR2 YYNGEE. This CDR3 region has 15 residues. The CDR3 DNA reads as TGTGCCAGCAGCGTGGTACGTGGGGGGAACACTGAAGCTTTCTTT. This codes for CASSVVRGGNTEAFF.

V is TRBV3-1 and J is TRBJ2-2; D is uncertain. Germline loops: CDR1 LGHDT, CDR2 YNNKEL (reference sequence). The length of the CDR3 is 14 residues. V lost 1 base and J lost 3, with 6 bases in between. The CDR3 sequence is CASSQAGDTGELFF. The CDR3 DNA reads TGTGCCAGCAGCCAAGCCGGTGACACCGGGGAGCTGTTTTTT.

About this clonotype itself: The junction shows a germline mismatch at one end, possibly a read error. V and J are TRBV11-2 and TRBJ2-2; D is ambiguous. Germline CDR1 reads SGHAT; CDR2 reads FQNNGV. The CDR3 is 16 residues long. CDR3 in amino acids: CASSSFGHPNTRELFF. The CDR3 DNA reads as TGTGCCAGCAGCTCTTTCGGGCATCCGAACACCAGGGAGCTGTTTTTT.

This clonotype has a handful of counts. The rearrangement links TRBV15 to TRBJ1-4, with TRBD1 matching over 7 bases. Trimming cost V 1 base and J 8 bases; bases outside gene matches: 7. Germline CDR1 reads LNHNV; CDR2 reads YYDKDF (reference sequence). The CDR3 length is 15 residues. DNA for the CDR3: TGTGCCACCAGCAGAGTCCAGGGGGAGGTAGAAAAACTGTTTTTT. Translating gives CATSRVQGEVEKLFF.

This clonotype was counted many times. The chain couples TRBV6-2 or TRBV6-3 to TRBJ1-4, with a tentative D call TRBD1 (5 bases). The V gene lost 2 bases and the J gene lost 8 bases, with 15 bases spanning the gap. The CDR3 sequence is 15 residues long. CDR1 and CDR2 from the germline V gene are MNHEY and SVGEGT. CDR3 in DNA: TGTGCCAGCAGTTACACCGGGACCGTCGCCGAAAAACTGTTTTTT. Translated, it gives CASSYTGTVAEKLFF.

This clonotype was picked up a small number of times. The V call is TRBV9, the J call TRBJ1-4, with TRBD1 matching over 7 bases. The J segment lost 8 bases and the V segment lost 3 bases, leaving 10 bases of the junction unmatched. The CDR3 covers 15 residues. From germline, CDR1 is SGDLS and CDR2 YYNGEE. CDR3 in DNA: TGTGCCAGCAGCGCGGAGCAGGGGGGTCGAGAAAAACTGTTTTTT. Translation gives CASSAEQGGREKLFF.

V gene TRBV11-2 combines with J gene TRBJ2-5, with 8 bases identical to TRBD1. The V gene's germline CDR1 is SGHAT and CDR2 FQNNGV. With 4 bases clipped from V and 6 bases from J, the junction kept 7 bases outside the gene matches. The CDR3 totals 14 residues. The CDR3 sequence is CASSWTGSLQTQYF. In nucleotides, the CDR3 is TGTGCCAGCAGCTGGACAGGGTCCCTGCAGACCCAGTACTTC.

CDR3 coding DNA: TGTGCCAGCAGTGAATGGGAAAGAATAAGGGCCAATGAGCAGTTCTTC. This translates into CASSEWERIRANEQFF. J is TRBJ2-1 and V is TRBV25-1; D is unclear. Looked up from germline, CDR1 is MGHDK and CDR2 is SYGVNS. V lost 1 base, J lost 6 bases, and 16 bases lay in between. CDR3 length: 16 residues.

This chain uses TRBV5-6 with TRBJ2-5, with a tentative D call TRBD1 (6 bases). The germline V gene encodes CDR1 SGHDT and CDR2 YYEEEE. V lost 1 base to trimming and J lost 5 bases, with 12 bases between them. This CDR3 has 14 residues. CDR3 residues: CASSLLGGDETQYF. CDR3 coding DNA: TGTGCCAGCAGCTTGCTAGGGGGTGACGAGACCCAGTACTTC.

This rearrangement joins TRBV6-5 to TRBJ2-3; 12 bases map to TRBD2. Germline assignment: CDR1 MNHEY and CDR2 SVGAGI. The CDR3 is made up of 18 amino acids. After removal of 7 bases from V and 2 bases from J, the junction contained 13 bases not matched to a gene. In nucleotides, the CDR3 is TGTGCCAGCAATTCCGTTAATCTAGCGGGAGGGACCACAGATACGCAGTATTTT. It encodes CASNSVNLAGGTTDTQYF.

The V call is TRBV15, the J call TRBJ1-2; 10 bases map to TRBD1. The length of the CDR3 is 14 residues. In germline, CDR1 is LNHNV, CDR2 YYDKDF (reference sequence). The V gene end was trimmed by 3 bases and the J gene end by 7 bases; junction bases not matched to a gene: 5. CDR3 in DNA: TGTGCCACCAGCAGGGACCGGACAGGGGGTGGCTACACCTTC. This encodes CATSRDRTGGGYTF.

The chain has TRBV28 and TRBJ2-2; D ambiguous. V was trimmed by 8 bases and J by 6 bases, leaving 13 bases between them. The germline V gene has CDR1 MDHEN and CDR2 SYDVKM. This CDR3 contains 13 residues. As DNA, the CDR3 is TGTGCCAGCCGACCCCGACGTGCCGGGGAGCTGTTTTTT. Translation gives CASRPRRAGELFF.

Many counts were recorded for this clonotype. The rearrangement links TRBV11-3 to TRBJ2-7, with D possibly TRBD2 on 5 matching bases. Trimming removed 3 bases at V and 5 bases at J, with 14 bases between. This CDR3 is built from 14 residues. Germline CDR1 SGHNT, CDR2 YENEEA. The chain's CDR3 is CASSFGFSRDEQYF. CDR3 DNA: TGTGCCAGCAGCTTTGGGTTCTCGAGGGACGAGCAGTACTTC.

This clonotype was seen only a few times. The rearrangement links TRBV10-3 to TRBJ2-5; TRBD2 agrees at 10 bases. This CDR3 contains 16 residues. Germline assignment: CDR1 ENHRY and CDR2 SYGVKD. Trimming cost V 4 bases and J 1 base; bases outside gene matches: 6. The CDR3 DNA follows: TGTGCCATCAGTGCGACGACTAGCGGGCCCCAAGAGACCCAGTACTTC. Protein: CAISATTSGPQETQYF.

CDR3 sequence: CASSLGARAEAFF. CDR3 DNA sequence: TGTGCCAGCAGTTTGGGGGCCAGGGCTGAAGCTTTCTTT. The chain employs TRBV12-3 or TRBV12-4 and TRBJ1-1, with a weak D call TRBD1 (6 bases). Trimming removed 3 bases at V and 6 bases at J, with 11 bases between. The CDR3 runs 13 residues.

V and J are TRBV18 and TRBJ1-5, with D possibly matching TRBD1 (5 bases). V dropped 2 bases and J dropped 0 bases, with 11 bases sitting between them. The CDR3 has 16 amino acids. Germline CDR1 and CDR2: KGHSH and LQKENI. The CDR3 coding sequence is TGTGCCAGCTCACCATCAGGGTTTGGTAGCAATCAGCCCCAGCATTTT. Residues: CASSPSGFGSNQPQHF.

There are many counts of this clonotype. V usage is TRBV3-1 and J usage is TRBJ1-1; a weak D match, TRBD1 (6 bases). The germline V gene encodes CDR1 LGHDT and CDR2 YNNKEL (reference sequence). Trimming pared 7 bases from V and 0 bases from J, leaving 9 bases between. The CDR3 extends over 13 amino acids. CDR3 sequence: CASKDRLNTEAFF. CDR3 nucleotide sequence: TGTGCCAGCAAAGACAGGCTGAACACTGAAGCTTTCTTT. Full variable domain (missing parts from reference TRBV3-1 and TRBJ1-1): DTAVSQTPKYLVTQMGNDKSIKCEQNLGHDTMYWYKQDSKKFLKIMFSYNNKELIINETVPNRFSPKSPDKAHLNLHINSLELGDSAVYFCASKDRLNTEAFFGQGTRLTVV.

This clonotype has a count of ten or more. V usage is TRBV13 and J usage is TRBJ1-4; D is uncertain. Germline CDR1 PRHDT, CDR2 FYEKMQ (reference sequence). Trimming took 1 base from V and 8 from J, leaving 14 bases between them. This CDR3 has 15 amino acids. CDR3 DNA sequence: TGTGCCAGCAGCTTAGTAGCCCCAGGAGGGGAAAAACTGTTTTTT. Translation gives CASSLVAPGGEKLFF.

There are a few counts of this clonotype. This sequence joins TRBV12-3 or TRBV12-4 and TRBJ2-5; 8 nucleotides align to TRBD2. The trim removed 4 bases at V and 2 bases at J, leaving 6 bases unmatched. There are 15 residues in the CDR3. CDR3 DNA sequence: TGTGCCAGCAGTTCACCAGCGGGAGCACAAGAGACCCAGTACTTC. Translated: CASSSPAGAQETQYF.

This clonotype was counted only a few times. The DNA of the CDR3 is TGCGCCAGCAGCCAAGGTCCAGATGAGGTAGATACGCAGTATTTT. Residues: CASSQGPDEVDTQYF. This rearrangement joins TRBV4-3 to TRBJ2-3; D gene uncertain. CDR1 and CDR2 (germline): LGHNA, YSLEER. V lost 1 base and J 5 bases, leaving 13 bases between the germline ends. The CDR3 totals 15 residues.

This clonotype was picked up many times. This chain connects TRBV3-1 to TRBJ1-2, with TRBD1 as a possible D gene (6 bases). This CDR3 is built from 12 residues. The V and J ends lost 0 bases and 7 bases respectively, with 6 bases between them. Germline V gene data show CDR1 as LGHDT and CDR2 as YNNKEL (reference sequence). The DNA for the CDR3 is TGTGCCAGCAGCCAAGACAGGGGTGGCTACACCTTC. Its translation is CASSQDRGGYTF.

There are many counts of this clonotype. The V and J genes are TRBV20-1 and TRBJ2-1; 9 nucleotides match TRBD2. The CDR3 loop spans 15 amino acids. The ends lost 1 base at V and 5 bases at J; junction bases unmatched: 6. CDR1 is DFQATT and CDR2 is SNEGSKA in the germline V gene (reference sequence). CDR3 DNA sequence: TGCAGTGCTAGAGTTGCTAGCGGGACTAACAATGAGCAGTTCTTC. Translating gives CSARVASGTNNEQFF.

This clonotype was picked up one time. One end of the junction varies from germline; a read error may be responsible. The chain couples TRBV28 to TRBJ2-7; 9 bases fit TRBD1. The CDR3 has 9 residues. CDR1 and CDR2 from the germline V gene are MDHEN and SYDVKM. The CDR3: CASGTGTHF. The CDR3 nucleotides read TGTGCCAGCGGGACAGGGACCCACTTC.

This clonotype was recorded a few times. The chain combines TRBV25-1 with TRBJ2-1; 9 nucleotides align to TRBD1. The CDR3 runs to 21 residues. The trim removed 1 base at V and 0 bases at J, leaving 16 bases unmatched. The germline V gene encodes CDR1 MGHDK and CDR2 SYGVNS. The CDR3 coding sequence is TGTGCCAGCAGTGAATCCACGATTCCCGTCGACAGGGGGAGCTCCTACAATGAGCAGTTCTTC. Protein: CASSESTIPVDRGSSYNEQFF.

This clonotype appeared a few times. The CDR3 DNA follows: TGCGCCAGCAGCGGAACAGGGGGCTCTGAAGCTTTCTTT. Protein product: CASSGTGGSEAFF. The chain is built from TRBV5-1 and TRBJ1-1, with 9 bases that match TRBD1. V trimming: 4 bases; J trimming: 6 bases; junction bases outside the gene matches: 4. Germline CDR1 SGHRS, CDR2 YFSETQ. This CDR3 is built from 13 residues.

This clonotype was detected only a few times. J is TRBJ2-1 and V is TRBV25-1; TRBD2 aligns across 12 bases. J gave up 5 bases and V 3 bases, and 5 bases lay outside the gene matches. The V gene's germline CDR1 is MGHDK and CDR2 SYGVNS. The length of the CDR3 is 16 residues. In DNA form, the CDR3 reads TGTGCCAGCAGTGACCTTCTAGCGGGAGGGAACAATGAGCAGTTCTTC. This encodes CASSDLLAGGNNEQFF. Full variable domain (outside the CDR3, taken from reference TRBV25-1 and TRBJ2-1): EADIYQTPRYLVIGTGKKITLECSQTMGHDKMYWYQQDPGMELHLIHYSYGVNSTEKGDLSSESTVSRIRTEHFPLTLESARPSHTSQYLCASSDLLAGGNNEQFFGPGTRLTVL.

The chain combines TRBV29-1 with TRBJ2-7; the D is unclear. Trimming took 0 bases from V and 3 from J, leaving 9 bases between them. This CDR3 is 13 amino acids long. CDR1 and CDR2 (germline): SQVTM, ANQGSEA. In DNA form, the CDR3 reads TGCAGCGTTGAAGACTCCTTCGGCTACGAGCAGTACTTC. This translates into CSVEDSFGYEQYF.